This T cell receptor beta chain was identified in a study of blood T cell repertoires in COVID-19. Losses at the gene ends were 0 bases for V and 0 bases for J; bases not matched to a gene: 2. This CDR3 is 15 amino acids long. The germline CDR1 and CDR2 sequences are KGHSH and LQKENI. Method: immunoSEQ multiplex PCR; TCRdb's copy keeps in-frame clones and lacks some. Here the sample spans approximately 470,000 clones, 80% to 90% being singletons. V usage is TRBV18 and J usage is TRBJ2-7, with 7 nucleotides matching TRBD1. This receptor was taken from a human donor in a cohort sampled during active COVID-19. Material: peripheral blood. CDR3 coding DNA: TGTGCCAGCTCACCACCGACAGGGAGCTCCTACGAGCAGTACTTC. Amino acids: CASSPPTGSSYEQYF.